The entry below gives a single T cell receptor beta chain sequence along with its context. Its antigen is still unknown. These data belong to a study of T-cell memory formation after mild COVID-19. Study at large: Clusters were largely donor specific. The study's findings and limits: The study found balanced CD4/CD8 in clones contracting day 15 to 85 and a CD4+ lean in later expanders.

Germline values: CDR1 ENHRY, CDR2 SYGVKD. CDR3 length: 14 amino acids. Trimming took off 8 bases at V and 0 bases at J, with 14 bases between the two ends. TCRdb passed the 5' RACE reads through MiXCR, listing each CDR3 protein once. The sample contains about 190,000 distinct CDR3 sequences, about a sixth of which appear only once. The chain links TRBV10-3 to TRBJ2-7; D is ambiguous. Source material: PBMCs or a T cell subset sorted from them (not recorded which). The clonotype was recovered from an adult woman who had mild COVID-19 (a few samples of this study predate the infection). Cell type and time point are not known. The CDR3 loop reads CAIGLAKPSYEQYF. The CDR3 DNA is TGTGCCATCGGTTTGGCCAAACCCTCCTACGAGCAGTACTTC.